This T cell receptor beta chain emerged from a study of OX40 agonist ivuxolimab in advanced cancers. Study overall: Ivuxolimab was administered intravenously to patients at 0.01 to 10 mg/kg every 2 weeks. Hepatocellular carcinoma, melanoma, renal cell or head and neck cancer affected the dose-escalation patients. General study results and limits: The investigators did not determine what antigen specificity the expanded peripheral T cells had.

As to this clone: Its cognate antigen is unknown.

The repertoire was sequenced with immunoSEQ multiplex PCR; TCRdb's copy has only in-frame clones and lacks some. The data contain about 60,000 clones, approximately 86% of them singletons. The CDR3 contains 15 residues. The V gene end was trimmed by 4 bases and the J gene end by 6 bases; junction bases not matched to a gene: 5. Germline values: CDR1 LNHDA, CDR2 SQIVND (reference sequence). This receptor was obtained from an adult with an advanced solid tumor such as melanoma, head and neck, liver or kidney cancer. The sample consisted of CD4+ or CD8+ T cells sorted from blood, taken in a trial of the OX40 agonist ivuxolimab. The chain employs TRBV19 and TRBJ2-3; 12 positions match TRBD2. CDR3 amino acids: CASSTGTSGRDTQYF. The CDR3 DNA sequence: TGTGCCAGTAGTACTGGGACTAGCGGGCGTGATACGCAGTATTTT.